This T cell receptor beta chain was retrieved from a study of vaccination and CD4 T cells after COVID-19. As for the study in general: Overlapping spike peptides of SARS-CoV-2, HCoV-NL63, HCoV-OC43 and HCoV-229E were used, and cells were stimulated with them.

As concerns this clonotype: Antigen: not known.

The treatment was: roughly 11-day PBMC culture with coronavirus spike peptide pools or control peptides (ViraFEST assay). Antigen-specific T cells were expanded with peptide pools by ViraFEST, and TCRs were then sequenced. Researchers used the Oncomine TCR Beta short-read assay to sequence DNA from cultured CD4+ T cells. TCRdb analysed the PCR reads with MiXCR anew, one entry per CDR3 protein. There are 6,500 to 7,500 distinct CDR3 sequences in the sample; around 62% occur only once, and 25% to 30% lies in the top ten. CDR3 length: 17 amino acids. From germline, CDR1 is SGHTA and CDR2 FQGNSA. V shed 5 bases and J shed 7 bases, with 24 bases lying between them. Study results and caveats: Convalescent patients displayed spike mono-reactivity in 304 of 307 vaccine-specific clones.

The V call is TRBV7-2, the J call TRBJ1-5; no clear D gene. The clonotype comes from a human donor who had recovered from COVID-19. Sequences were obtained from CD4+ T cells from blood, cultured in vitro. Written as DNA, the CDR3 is TGTGCCAGCAGCCCCTCGGGTTCGGGCGGTGGGTACCAGCCCCAGCATTTT. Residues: CASSPSGSGGGYQPQHF.